Listed below are T cell receptor beta chains from one sample, sequenced in a study of CD4 T cells in relation to SARS-CoV-2 and coronaviruses. TCRdb's table, derived via immunoSEQ multiplex PCR, lists solely in-frame clones and lacks some. In the table there are around 25,000 clones, 70% to 80% of which are singletons. For these receptors, no antigen is known. The sequencing sample was made of CD4+ T cells from PBMCs, cultured in vitro. The receptors come from a human donor in good health. Both conserved end residues are part of each CDR3. The D gene is left open where the match is weak. Only part of the rows carry a size: once, few, many, or a class if the clone is expanded.

>15|TRBD2|-|TRBV2|TRBJ2-1
CASVVASGRGNEQFF
TGTGCCAGCGTGGTGGCTAGCGGGAGGGGCAATGAGCAGTTCTTC
>15|-|few|TRBV6-5|TRBJ1-5
CASSYGGGANQPQHF
TGTGCCAGCAGTTACGGTGGGGGAGCGAATCAGCCCCAGCATTTT
>14|-|-|TRBV5-6|TRBJ1-2
CASSFLRDLDGYTF
TGTGCCAGCAGCTTTCTCAGGGATTTGGATGGCTACACCTTC
>15|TRBD2|-|TRBV19|TRBJ2-1
CASSILLAEYNEQFF
TGTGCCAGTAGTATATTGCTAGCGGAATACAATGAGCAGTTCTTC
>16|TRBD2|large|TRBV19|TRBJ2-1
CASRRAGGLTYNEQFF
TGTGCCAGTAGGAGAGCGGGAGGGCTAACCTACAATGAGCAGTTCTTC
>15|TRBD1|once|TRBV5-1|TRBJ1-1
CASSFQMSTGGEAFF
TGCGCCAGCAGCTTTCAGATGAGTACAGGGGGTGAAGCTTTCTTT
>14|-|few|TRBV2|TRBJ1-2
CASSEGNYHYGYTF
TGTGCCAGCAGTGAAGGGAATTACCACTATGGCTACACCTTC
>15|-|-|TRBV6-1|TRBJ1-2
CASSEVPDTFSGYTF
TGTGCCAGCAGTGAAGTCCCGGACACCTTTAGTGGCTACACCTTC
>13|-|-|TRBV28|TRBJ1-2
CASSRPVNYGYTF
TGTGCCAGCTCCCGTCCAGTTAACTATGGCTACACCTTC
>16|-|once|TRBV21-1|TRBJ2-7
CASSKETTTRPYEQYF
TGTGCCAGCAGCAAAGAAACGACGACCAGGCCCTACGAGCAGTACTTC
>14|-|-|TRBV5-4|TRBJ2-7
CASSLNGAIGEQYF
TGTGCCAGCAGCTTGAATGGGGCTATCGGCGAGCAGTACTTC
>16|TRBD2|-|TRBV5-3|TRBJ2-3
CARSLGLAADTDTQYF
TGTGCCAGAAGCTTAGGGCTAGCGGCCGACACAGATACGCAGTATTTT
>12|-|-|TRBV12-3/TRBV12-4|TRBJ2-5
CASSLGGAAQYF
TGTGCCAGCAGTTTGGGGGGGGCGGCCCAGTACTTC
>15|-|-|TRBV7-8|TRBJ2-5
CASSFSRGDQETQYF
TGTGCCAGCAGCTTCTCCCGAGGGGACCAAGAGACCCAGTACTTC
>14|-|-|TRBV5-1|TRBJ2-3
CASSLFSFRDTQYF
TGCGCCAGCAGCTTGTTTAGTTTCCGAGATACGCAGTATTTT
>17|TRBD1|-|TRBV7-8|TRBJ2-1
CASSLERTGDFYNEQFF
TGTGCCAGCAGCTTAGAAAGGACAGGGGATTTCTACAATGAGCAGTTCTTC
>13|-|-|TRBV7-9|TRBJ2-5
CASSPLIGETQYF
TGTGCCAGCAGCCCCTTGATCGGTGAGACCCAGTACTTC
>18|-|-|TRBV7-6|TRBJ2-3
CASSLGNWVPNDTDTQYF
TGTGCCAGCAGCTTGGGGAATTGGGTCCCCAACGACACAGATACGCAGTATTTT
>15|-|-|TRBV6-1|TRBJ2-1
CASSEVSGLGNEQFF
TGTGCCAGCAGTGAAGTCTCCGGCCTTGGGAATGAGCAGTTCTTC
>15|-|-|TRBV7-7|TRBJ2-7
CASSLSPGAGYEQYF
TGTGCCAGCAGCTTATCACCGGGGGCGGGTTACGAGCAGTACTTC
>15|TRBD1|-|TRBV19|TRBJ2-1
CASCLNRGTYNEQFF
TGTGCCAGTTGCCTGAACAGGGGCACCTACAATGAGCAGTTCTTC
>14|TRBD1|-|TRBV5-1|TRBJ1-4
CASSLQGGNEKLFF
TGCGCCAGCAGCTTGCAGGGGGGGAATGAAAAACTGTTTTTT
>15|TRBD1|-|TRBV7-3|TRBJ2-7
CASSLGQVESGEQYF
TGTGCCAGCAGCTTAGGACAGGTAGAAAGTGGCGAGCAGTACTTC
>17|TRBD2|-|TRBV6-4|TRBJ2-1
CASSVVGGGLSYNEQFF
TGTGCCAGCAGTGTCGTAGGCGGGGGTCTCTCCTACAATGAGCAGTTCTTC
>16|-|-|TRBV11-2|TRBJ1-2
CASKLAGTRGAYGYTF
TGTGCCAGCAAGCTGGCGGGGACCCGGGGGGCCTATGGCTACACCTTC
>15|-|-|TRBV7-3|TRBJ2-7
CASSAQDQLGYEQYF
TGTGCCAGCAGCGCCCAGGACCAGTTGGGATACGAGCAGTACTTC
>14|-|-|TRBV29-1|TRBJ1-2
CSVAETGTTYGYTF
TGCAGCGTGGCTGAAACCGGGACAACTTATGGCTACACCTTC
>14|-|-|TRBV19|TRBJ2-2
CASSMDGNTGELFF
TGTGCCAGTAGTATGGACGGGAACACCGGGGAGCTGTTTTTT
>14|-|-|TRBV30|TRBJ1-3
CAWSDRPSGNTIYF
TGTGCCTGGAGTGACAGGCCCTCTGGAAACACCATATATTTT
>15|-|-|TRBV3-1/TRBV3-2|TRBJ1-6
CASSGFIHHNSPLHF
TGTGCCAGCAGCGGCTTCATACATCATAATTCACCCCTCCACTTT
>13|-|-|TRBV2|TRBJ2-2
CASKQGYTGELFF
TGTGCCAGCAAACAAGGGTACACCGGGGAGCTGTTTTTT
>14|TRBD1|-|TRBV25-1|TRBJ2-7
CASGPPGQSYEQYF
TGTGCCAGCGGCCCCCCGGGACAGTCCTACGAGCAGTACTTC
>12|-|few|TRBV10-1|TRBJ2-1
CASSEPQGEQFF
TGCGCCAGCAGTGAACCCCAGGGCGAGCAGTTCTTC
>16|TRBD2|-|TRBV24-1|TRBJ2-7
CATSDLSPSGRYEQYF
TGTGCCACCAGTGATTTATCCCCTAGCGGGAGGTACGAGCAGTACTTC
>19|-|-|TRBV18|TRBJ2-6
CASSPKMDTANSGANVLTF
TGTGCCAGCTCACCAAAAATGGACACGGCCAACTCTGGGGCCAACGTCCTGACTTTC
>16|-|-|TRBV9|TRBJ2-7
CASSPGGTQSLYEQYF
TGTGCCAGCAGCCCCGGCGGGACTCAGAGCCTCTACGAGCAGTACTTC
>14|-|once|TRBV2|TRBJ1-1
CASSAGARHTEAFF
TGTGCCAGCAGTGCTGGAGCACGGCACACTGAAGCTTTCTTT
>18|-|-|TRBV10-2|TRBJ1-5
CASSDGALLYGPNQPQHF
TGCGCCAGCAGTGACGGGGCCCTTTTATACGGCCCCAATCAGCCCCAGCATTTT
>14|-|-|TRBV10-3|TRBJ2-3
CAISESSVTDTQYF
TGTGCCATCAGTGAGTCGTCCGTTACGGATACGCAGTATTTT
>13|-|-|TRBV7-8|TRBJ1-1
CASSLGTNTEAFF
TGTGCCAGCAGTTTGGGGACGAACACTGAAGCTTTCTTT
>16|-|few|TRBV23-1|TRBJ2-1
CASSLPVTDSYNEQFF
TGCGCCAGCAGTCTACCGGTGACAGACTCCTACAATGAGCAGTTCTTC